The 24 T cell receptor beta chains presented below share a single source sample, sequenced in a study of T-cell memory formation after mild COVID-19. MiXCR, applied by TCRdb to the 5' RACE reads, yields one record per CDR3 protein. Of hundreds of thousands of distinct CDR3 sequences in the sample, 15% to 20% were seen once. The specimen was PBMCs or a T cell subset sorted from them (not recorded which). The receptors derive from an adult woman who had mild COVID-19 (a few samples of this study predate the infection). Cell type and time point are not known.

V gene TRBV9 combines with J gene TRBJ2-2; possible D gene TRBD1, 6 bases. The CDR3 runs to 16 residues. CDR1 is SGDLS and CDR2 is YYNGEE in the germline V gene. V was cut by 0 bases and J by 2 bases, with 11 bases left in between. The CDR3 DNA is TGTGCCAGCAGCGTAGCGTGGGGGCCCAACACCGGGGAGCTGTTTTTT. Translating gives CASSVAWGPNTGELFF.

The chain recombines TRBV3-1 with TRBJ2-5; 7 nucleotides line up with TRBD2. Germline CDR1 is LGHDT and CDR2 is YNNKEL (reference sequence). The CDR3 loop spans 15 amino acids. The V gene end was trimmed by 1 base and the J gene end by 5 bases; junction bases not matched to a gene: 7. CDR3 region: CASSQASGLGETQYF. As DNA, the CDR3 is TGTGCCAGCAGCCAAGCTAGCGGCTTGGGGGAGACCCAGTACTTC.

The rearrangement uses TRBV12-3 or TRBV12-4 and TRBJ2-3; the D call may be TRBD1 or TRBD2 (5 bases each). Between the trimmed V and J ends, which lost 6 bases and 3 bases, there was a span of 10 bases. There are 13 residues in the CDR3. The CDR3 bases are TGTGCCAGCAGAATTGGGGGTACAGATACGCAGTATTTT. The encoded protein is CASRIGGTDTQYF.

This clonotype was observed at least ten times. The rearrangement uses TRBV20-1 and TRBJ2-2, with D perhaps assigned TRBD1 or TRBD2 (5 bases each). This CDR3 has 15 residues. The germline gives CDR1 DFQATT, CDR2 SNEGSKA (reference sequence). V was trimmed by 6 bases and J by 1 base, leaving 15 bases between them. The CDR3, as DNA: TGCAGTGCCTTTCCGGGGACCCTGAACACCGGGGAGCTGTTTTTT. Its translation: CSAFPGTLNTGELFF.

This clonotype was recorded a few times. J is TRBJ2-3 and V is TRBV5-1; 10 nucleotides match TRBD2. V trimming: 4 bases; J trimming: 2 bases; junction bases outside the gene matches: 7. Germline values: CDR1 SGHRS, CDR2 YFSETQ. This CDR3 has 16 amino acids. The CDR3 coding sequence is TGCGCCAGCAGCCGCATAGCGGGAGGACTCACAGATACGCAGTATTTT. This codes for CASSRIAGGLTDTQYF. The full variable domain, completed using reference TRBV5-1 and TRBJ2-3, is KAGVTQTPRYLIKTRGQQVTLSCSPISGHRSVSWYQQTPGQGLQFLFEYFSETQRNKGNFPGRFSGRQFSNSRSEMNVSTLELGDSALYLCASSRIAGGLTDTQYFGPGTRLTVL.

J is TRBJ2-7 and V is TRBV6-5, with 9 bases aligning to TRBD1. Germline loops: CDR1 MNHEY, CDR2 SVGAGI. The CDR3 consists of 14 residues. After removal of 2 bases from V and 6 bases from J, the junction contained 5 bases not matched to a gene. DNA of the CDR3: TGTGCCAGCAGTTACGGGGTGGACAGGGGCGAGCAGTACTTC. As protein: CASSYGVDRGEQYF.

CDR3 sequence (DNA): TGTGCCAGCAGTAGAGGACAGACTGCCTCACCCCTCCACTTT. It is translated as CASSRGQTASPLHF. V usage is TRBV2 and J usage is TRBJ1-6; D might be TRBD1 (6 bases). The germline CDR1 and CDR2 sequences are SNHLY and FYNNEI. This CDR3 contains 14 residues. Trimming pared 5 bases from V and 10 bases from J, leaving 15 bases between.

The CDR3 sequence: CASSPPVEGRRYEQFF. In DNA, the CDR3 is TGTGCCAGCAGCCCTCCCGTTGAGGGTAGGAGATATGAGCAGTTCTTC. The genes are TRBV7-9 and TRBJ2-1, with D maybe TRBD2 (5 bases). The CDR3 extends over 16 amino acids. The V and J ends lost 5 bases and 8 bases respectively, with 22 bases between them. The germline CDR1 and CDR2 sequences are SEHNR and FQNEAQ (reference sequence).

The table lists this clonotype with a few counts. The gene calls are TRBV12-3 or TRBV12-4 and TRBJ2-7; possibly TRBD1 for D (6 bases). Trimming cost V 1 base and J 2 bases, with 18 bases left between them. This CDR3 has 17 amino acids. DNA for the CDR3: TGTGCCAGCAGTTTAGGGACCGGGACACCGAGCGCCTACGAGCAGTACTTC. It codes for CASSLGTGTPSAYEQYF.

This clonotype has just a few counts. The J gene is TRBJ2-1, the V gene TRBV7-9, with 7 positions matching TRBD2. Looked up from germline, CDR1 is SEHNR and CDR2 is FQNEAQ (reference sequence). V lost 4 bases and J lost 4; bases outside the gene matches: 25. The CDR3 contains 21 residues. The DNA for the CDR3 is TGTGCCAGCAGCTCACCCCCGATGGGCGGGAGTAACCGCCTAGGGTACAATGAGCAGTTCTTC. Translated, it gives CASSSPPMGGSNRLGYNEQFF. Complete variable domain (other parts from reference TRBV7-9 and TRBJ2-1): DTGVSQNPRHKITKRGQNVTFRCDPISEHNRLYWYRQTLGQGPEFLTYFQNEAQLEKSRLLSDRFSAERPKGSFSTLEIQRTEQGDSAMYLCASSSPPMGGSNRLGYNEQFFGPGTRLTVL.

The V call is TRBV9, the J call TRBJ2-5; perhaps TRBD1 as D (6 bases). Looked up from germline, CDR1 is SGDLS and CDR2 is YYNGEE. V lost 0 bases and J 2 bases, leaving 11 bases between the germline ends. The CDR3 is 15 amino acids. In DNA, the CDR3 is TGTGCCAGCAGCGTAGCCCCAGGACAGCAAGAGACCCAGTACTTC. Encoded protein: CASSVAPGQQETQYF.

In its sample, this clonotype was seen many times. This rearrangement joins TRBV7-2 to TRBJ2-7; possible D gene TRBD2, 6 bases. This CDR3 region has 14 residues. Deletions cut 5 bases from V and 3 bases from J, with 14 bases between. From germline, CDR1 is SGHTA and CDR2 FQGNSA. Written as DNA, the CDR3 is TGTGCCAGCAGCCCCGGGACTTTAATCTACGAGCAGTACTTC. Amino acids: CASSPGTLIYEQYF.

The rearrangement links TRBV7-9 to TRBJ1-2; perhaps TRBD1 as D (5 bases). The CDR3 sequence is 14 residues long. V shed 5 bases and J shed 1 base, with 11 bases lying between them. Germline-derived CDR1 and CDR2 are SEHNR and FQNEAQ (reference sequence). The CDR3 region is CASSGYRLNYGYTF. For the CDR3, the DNA is TGTGCCAGCAGCGGCTACAGGCTTAACTATGGCTACACCTTC.

This clonotype was seen repeatedly, ten times or more. V usage is TRBV5-5 and J usage is TRBJ1-6; D ambiguous. Germline CDR1 reads SGHKS; CDR2 reads YYEKEE (reference sequence). Trimming shortened V by 3 bases and J by 7 bases, and 5 bases separated the two germline ends. This CDR3 spans 12 amino acids. CDR3 residues: CASSSDNSPLHF. CDR3 nucleotides: TGTGCCAGCAGCTCGGACAATTCACCCCTCCACTTT.

This clonotype was picked up many times. The V and J genes are TRBV7-9 and TRBJ2-2; TRBD2 might be the D (5 bases). Germline CDR1 SEHNR, CDR2 FQNEAQ (reference sequence). The V end was cut by 6 bases, the J end by 3 bases, with 11 bases between. The CDR3 loop spans 14 amino acids. CDR3 loop: CASRFDGDTGELFF. CDR3 sequence (DNA): TGTGCCAGCAGGTTTGACGGGGACACCGGGGAGCTGTTTTTT.

J is TRBJ1-4 and V is TRBV6-5, with a possible D match to TRBD1 (6 bases). There are 16 residues in the CDR3. Germline-derived CDR1 and CDR2 are MNHEY and SVGAGI. Trimming cost V 6 bases and J 3 bases, with 17 bases left between them. The DNA of the CDR3 is TGTGCCAGCAGCAACAGGGTGGCGGTGGCTAATGAAAAACTGTTTTTT. Its translation: CASSNRVAVANEKLFF.

This clonotype was detected many times. The chain carries TRBV18 and TRBJ2-7, with D uncertain. Trimming pared 6 bases from V and 3 bases from J, leaving 15 bases between. There are 14 residues in the CDR3. Germline assignment: CDR1 KGHSH and CDR2 LQKENI. The DNA of the CDR3 is TGTGCCAGCTCTCCGGACGTGGGCTACTACGAGCAGTACTTC. Its translation is CASSPDVGYYEQYF.

There are a few counts of this clonotype. The chain has TRBV11-2 and TRBJ2-3; tentative D call: TRBD2 (5 bases). Germline V CDR1 and CDR2: SGHAT, FQNNGV. V was cut by 5 bases and J by 2 bases, with 14 bases left in between. The CDR3 runs to 15 residues. For the CDR3, the DNA is TGTGCCAGCAGCCCTCCCGGGATTCTCACAGATACGCAGTATTTT. Encoded protein: CASSPPGILTDTQYF.

This clonotype was counted only a few times. This chain links TRBV5-1 with TRBJ1-1; 7 bases map to TRBD1. The CDR3 sequence is 14 residues long. Per germline, CDR1 SGHRS and CDR2 YFSETQ. The junction had 4 bases not matched to a gene; V was cut back by 0 bases and J by 5 bases. DNA of the CDR3: TGCGCCAGCAGCTTGGTGGACAGGAGGACTGAAGCTTTCTTT. It specifies CASSLVDRRTEAFF.

This clonotype was detected a few times. The gene calls are TRBV6-1 and TRBJ2-6; D not resolved. The CDR3 covers 18 residues. Germline loops: CDR1 MNHNS, CDR2 SASEGT. The V end lost 2 bases, the J end lost 0 bases, and 14 bases lay between the germline ends. The CDR3 bases are TGTGCCAGCAGTGAACCCCCAGCCTACAGCTCTGGGGCCAACGTCCTGACTTTC. Amino acid sequence: CASSEPPAYSSGANVLTF.

V usage is TRBV11-3 and J usage is TRBJ2-2; D might be TRBD1 (6 bases). Per the germline V gene, CDR1 is SGHNT and CDR2 is YENEEA. V shed 3 bases and J shed 4 bases, with 15 bases lying between them. The CDR3 covers 16 residues. The CDR3 DNA is TGTGCCAGCAGCTTGCAGAGTGGACAGTTCACCGGGGAGCTGTTTTTT. As protein: CASSLQSGQFTGELFF.

V is TRBV7-8 and J is TRBJ1-3; possibly TRBD1 for D (6 bases). The germline V gene has CDR1 SGHVS and CDR2 FQNEAQ. This CDR3 comprises 19 residues. V lost 5 bases to trimming and J lost 4 bases, with 27 bases between them. The CDR3 DNA reads as TGTGCCAGCAGCGACAATGGTTACGCAGTACAGGGCTTGGGAAACACCATATATTTT. This gives the protein CASSDNGYAVQGLGNTIYF.

This clonotype was counted only a few times. The rearrangement uses TRBV3-1 and TRBJ2-3; tentative D call: TRBD1 (5 bases). The CDR3 extends over 14 amino acids. Trimming stripped 4 bases from V and 3 bases from J, with 11 bases between. The germline V gene has CDR1 LGHDT and CDR2 YNNKEL (reference sequence). The CDR3 spells CASSLTAGTDTQYF. CDR3 bases: TGTGCCAGCAGCCTGACAGCCGGGACAGATACGCAGTATTTT.

This clonotype was seen a handful of times. This rearrangement joins TRBV20-1 to TRBJ2-3; D is unresolved. V lost 4 bases, J lost 4 bases, and 15 bases lay in between. The CDR3 is made up of 14 amino acids. Per germline, CDR1 DFQATT and CDR2 SNEGSKA (reference sequence). The CDR3 here is CSATKPAGSDTQYF. CDR3 DNA: TGCAGTGCTACTAAGCCTGCAGGCTCAGATACGCAGTATTTT.